Below, one T cell receptor beta chain is given with its context. Its antigen is not yet known. Per-base quality was not reported, and no clone a single base away is much larger than it. This entry belongs to a study of identifying expanded T cells in peripheral blood (dated 2019 in TCRdb). General notes on the study: Separate aliquots of the same genomic DNA pool were sequenced to produce technical replicates, and four replicates were compared in pairs. The full study reports these points: It was expected by the authors that biological variance in healthy repertoires might increase further over much longer intervals, such as months to years. The binomial model flagged roughly 1.2 differentially abundant clones between technical replicates but 15 to 17 over two weeks and under 25 over about 4 weeks. For all healthy donors, the variance in clone template counts between roughly 2-week samples rose significantly as total template count increased. The beta-binomial model significantly reduced the number of clones called differentially abundant and the false-positive rate across all healthy-donor time intervals.

TCRbeta CDR3 regions were profiled with the immunoSEQ Assay using bias-controlled multiplex PCR amplification of genomic DNA. Regarding the original processing steps: To quantify the absolute abundance of each unique TCRbeta CDR3 region, the sequences were collapsed and filtered. Differential abundance was assessed using a binomial (Fisher-equivalent) model and a beta-binomial model in which time-dependent variance fitted from healthy donors was added. Clones with fewer than 5 combined templates were removed, and a clone was called differentially abundant if the clone's Benjamini-Hochberg FDR was below 0.01. In the beta-binomial model, variance was expressed as a function of the total template count across the two samples, in the form v = (b*log(k)+a)^2. In TCRdb, the immuneACCESS table is reduced to in-frame sequences with V and J assigned. These tables do not hold every clone; where another copy was compared, an unresolved V gene accounts for under half, and the others remain unexplained. V and J calls and clone size are given by that table; D and trimming were obtained from the DNA. Counted in this sample were roughly 75,000 clones; 90% of them appeared once. The ten most abundant clones make up more than 3% of the sample.

No immune events such as infections were documented for the healthy donors during the collection period. Blood repertoires from healthy donors were used as a training cohort for calibrating time-dependent variance in a beta-binomial model of differential abundance of T-cell clones. The training cohort included 10 or so healthy donors, of whom 3 were female and 7 were male. An age range of roughly 25 to 65 years, with an average of about 45 years, was recorded for the donors. Whole blood, obtained from a commercial supplier, was collected from each healthy donor at three time points spaced approximately two weeks apart. For immunosequencing, genomic DNA was extracted from unsorted whole blood. From a lookup of the germline V gene, CDR1 and CDR2 are SGDLS and YYNGEE. Trimming accounts for 8 bases at V and 1 base at J, while the number of junction bases matched to no gene is 11. The CDR3 runs 15 residues from the cysteine to the phenylalanine. Only CDR3 DNA is held: 45 bases, read in frame from base 1.

The sequence links TRBV9 to TRBJ1-1; TRBD1 agrees with 7 junctional bases. This receptor was obtained from a person aged 18 to 70 in good health. The source material was blood. Here is the DNA: TGTGCCAGAGCAGGGGACAGCCTGACGAACACTGAAGCTTTCTTT. Its translation reads: CARAGDSLTNTEAFF.